A selection of T cell receptor beta chains follows, all from one sample in a study of cytomegalovirus exposure and HLA in healthy donors. TCRdb's table, derived via immunoSEQ multiplex PCR, lists solely in-frame clones and lacks some. The profile covers 150,000 or so clones, with roughly 70% appearing a single time and 8.5% to 12% taken by the ten largest. Sequences were obtained from PBMCs. These receptors were obtained from a young man in good health and CMV-seropositive. The CDR3 runs from the conserved cysteine through the conserved F or W. D genes are given only for firm matches. Clone size is stated in some rows and not others, as once, few, many or a class when expanded.

TGTGCCAGCAGCGTTCAGCGGGAGATGATTCGCACAGATACGCAGTATTTT | CASSVQREMIRTDTQYF | TRBD2 | TRBV9 | NA | TRBJ2-3
TGTGCCAGCAGCCACCCACGAGGAGGATCACCCCTCCACTTT | CASSHPRGGSPLHF | NA | TRBV13 | NA | TRBJ1-6
TGCGCCAGCAGCCAACCTACTAGCGGGAGAATCACAGATACGCAGTATTTT | CASSQPTSGRITDTQYF | TRBD2 | TRBV4-1 | once | TRBJ2-3
TGTGCCAGCAGATTGAGGGGGCCCACTGAAGCTTTCTTT | CASRLRGPTEAFF | TRBD1 | TRBV28 | few | TRBJ1-1
TGTGCCAGCAGCTTTTTTAGCCGGGGATCGGGAAACACCATATATTTT | CASSFFSRGSGNTIYF | NA | TRBV11-2 | NA | TRBJ1-3
TGTGCCAGCAGCCGCCCCCGGGACTCAAACTCTGGGGCCAACGTCCTGACTTTC | CASSRPRDSNSGANVLTF | NA | TRBV7-6 | once | TRBJ2-6
TGCGCCAGCAGCCAAGAAAGGCCGACTAGCATATCCTACGAGCAGTACTTC | CASSQERPTSISYEQYF | TRBD2 | TRBV4-1 | NA | TRBJ2-7
TGTGCCAGCTCACCGGGACAGTTGAACACTGAAGCTTTCTTT | CASSPGQLNTEAFF | TRBD1 | TRBV18 | NA | TRBJ1-1
TGTGCCAGCAGCTTCTCCACTGAAGCTTTCTTT | CASSFSTEAFF | NA | TRBV7-2 | NA | TRBJ1-1
TGTGCCAGCAGTTCAGACAGCTATAGCAATCAGCCCCAGCATTTT | CASSSDSYSNQPQHF | NA | TRBV6-6 | NA | TRBJ1-5
TGTGCCAGCAGCACGACAGGGGAGAGCTCCTACGAGCAGTACTTC | CASSTTGESSYEQYF | TRBD1 | TRBV7-3 | NA | TRBJ2-7
TGTGCCAGCAGCCCAGGGACTAGCGGGATGTACGAGCAGTACTTC | CASSPGTSGMYEQYF | TRBD2 | TRBV7-7 | NA | TRBJ2-7
TGTGCCAGCAGCGTAGACACAGCGAACACTGAAGCTTTCTTT | CASSVDTANTEAFF | NA | TRBV9 | few | TRBJ1-1
TGTGCCAGCAGTTATGGACTAACGCCGGCTACTTCCTACAATGAGCAGTTCTTC | CASSYGLTPATSYNEQFF | NA | TRBV28 | few | TRBJ2-1
TGTGCCAGCAGCCCCGGGACTAGCGGGAGGGGATACGAGCAGTACTTC | CASSPGTSGRGYEQYF | TRBD2 | TRBV28 | NA | TRBJ2-7
TGCGCCAGCAGTGAAAGGGTAGCGATTGGGAATGAGCAGTTCTTC | CASSERVAIGNEQFF | NA | TRBV10-2 | NA | TRBJ2-1
TGTGCCAGCAGCTTGGGACAGTCCTACGAGCAGTACTTC | CASSLGQSYEQYF | NA | TRBV5-6 | few | TRBJ2-7
TGTTCCAGCAGCTTAAGTCCTAGCGGGGGGGGACATGAGCAGTTCTTC | CSSSLSPSGGGHEQFF | TRBD2 | TRBV7-3 | NA | TRBJ2-1
TGTGCCAGCAGCCAATTTCGGGAGCTAGTTTACAATGAGCAGTTCTTC | CASSQFRELVYNEQFF | NA | TRBV16 | once | TRBJ2-1
TGTGCCAGCAGTTTTTATAATGAGCAGTTCTTC | CASSFYNEQFF | NA | TRBV27 | NA | TRBJ2-1
TGTGCCAGCAGCGTAGATCCCTCGGAGGCCGGCCTGAACACTGAAGCTTTCTTT | CASSVDPSEAGLNTEAFF | NA | TRBV9 | NA | TRBJ1-1
TGTGCCAGCAGTCCCGGACAGGGGGGGTACAATGAGCAGTTCTTC | CASSPGQGGYNEQFF | TRBD1 | TRBV6-5 | NA | TRBJ2-1
TGTGCCAGCAGCGCCGGGACAGGGGTCCACGAGCAGTACTTC | CASSAGTGVHEQYF | TRBD1 | TRBV6-5 | NA | TRBJ2-7
TGTGCCAGCAGTACAGCGACTAGCGGGAATGGGGGTGAGCAGTTCTTC | CASSTATSGNGGEQFF | TRBD2 | TRBV7-9 | NA | TRBJ2-1
TGTGCCAGCAGTCTAGCGTACACAGATACGCAGTATTTT | CASSLAYTDTQYF | NA | TRBV5-4 | NA | TRBJ2-3
TGTGCCAGCCGCCCCCAGGGAGGAGGCGAGCAGTACTTC | CASRPQGGGEQYF | NA | TRBV7-3 | NA | TRBJ2-7
TGTGCCAGCAGCTTAGCGTTGGGGGCCACTGAAGCTTTCTTT | CASSLALGATEAFF | NA | TRBV7-9 | NA | TRBJ1-1
TGTGCCAGCTCCCGGGTCAGAAACTACGAGCAGTACTTC | CASSRVRNYEQYF | NA | TRBV18 | NA | TRBJ2-7
TGTGCCAGCGGGAGCTCCTACGAGCAGTACTTC | CASGSSYEQYF | NA | TRBV9 | few | TRBJ2-7
TGTGCCACCACCCGGACTAGCGGGAGGAATGAGCAGTTCTTC | CATTRTSGRNEQFF | TRBD2 | TRBV27 | few | TRBJ2-1
TGTGCCAGCAGTTACTCGGCCCTGAACACTGAAGCTTTCTTT | CASSYSALNTEAFF | NA | TRBV6-6 | NA | TRBJ1-1
TGTGCCAGCAGTCTGACTAGCCTATATTCGAACACCGGGGAGCTGTTTTTT | CASSLTSLYSNTGELFF | TRBD2 | TRBV11-1 | NA | TRBJ2-2
TGTGCCAGCATCCTAGCGGGAGTAGATGAGCAGTACTTC | CASILAGVDEQYF | TRBD2 | TRBV2 | NA | TRBJ2-7
TGTGCCAGCACCCCGGCTAGTCTGACAGATACGCAGTATTTT | CASTPASLTDTQYF | NA | TRBV6-5 | NA | TRBJ2-3
TGTGCCAGCAGGACGGGGGACAGGGGCCACGAGCAGTACTTC | CASRTGDRGHEQYF | TRBD1 | TRBV28 | NA | TRBJ2-7
TGTGCCAGCAGCTTATATTCAGGGGGCACTGAAGCTTTCTTT | CASSLYSGGTEAFF | TRBD1 | TRBV7-9 | few | TRBJ1-1
TGTGCCAGCTCACTCAGGGACTCCTACGAGCAGTACTTC | CASSLRDSYEQYF | NA | TRBV18 | NA | TRBJ2-7
TGTGCCAGCAGGCTTAGGCGGAACACAGATACGCAGTATTTT | CASRLRRNTDTQYF | NA | TRBV7-2 | NA | TRBJ2-3
TGCAGCGTTGAAGTAGACGGGAGGGAGACCGGGGAGCTGTTTTTT | CSVEVDGRETGELFF | TRBD2 | TRBV29-1 | NA | TRBJ2-2
TGTGCCAGCAGCCAAGTTCATGCGACAGGCACTGATGGCTACACCTTC | CASSQVHATGTDGYTF | NA | TRBV14 | NA | TRBJ1-2
TGTGCCAGCAGTTCCGCGGCAGTCGGTTACGAGCAGTACTTC | CASSSAAVGYEQYF | NA | TRBV6-1 | NA | TRBJ2-7
TGTGCCAGCAGACCAGGGGGAATCACAGATACGCAGTATTTT | CASRPGGITDTQYF | TRBD1 | TRBV6-6 | few | TRBJ2-3
TGTGCCAGCAGCCAAGAGGGCGGGAGGTCCACCTACGAGCAGTACTTC | CASSQEGGRSTYEQYF | TRBD2 | TRBV4-2 | NA | TRBJ2-7
TGTGCCTGGAGCGGGACAGGGGGCGAGCAGTACTTC | CAWSGTGGEQYF | TRBD1 | TRBV30 | NA | TRBJ2-7
TGTGCCAGTAAGCAAACAGGGGAACGCACAGATACGCAGTATTTT | CASKQTGERTDTQYF | TRBD1 | TRBV19 | few | TRBJ2-3
TGTGCCAGCAGCGTCGACAGTCACGGGGCCAACGTCCTGACTTTC | CASSVDSHGANVLTF | NA | TRBV9 | NA | TRBJ2-6
TGTGCCAGCAGCTCACTCTCAGGCGAGCAGTACTTC | CASSSLSGEQYF | NA | TRBV4-2 | NA | TRBJ2-7
TGTGCCAGCAGCTTCCGGACTAGCGGCTACGAGCAGTACTTC | CASSFRTSGYEQYF | TRBD2 | TRBV13 | NA | TRBJ2-7
TGCGCCAGCAGCGAGGGACAGGGGAATCAGCCCCAGCATTTT | CASSEGQGNQPQHF | TRBD1 | TRBV5-1 | NA | TRBJ1-5
TGTGCCAGCAGCCGCGACAGGGGGCGCTATGAAAAACTGTTTTTT | CASSRDRGRYEKLFF | TRBD1 | TRBV11-3 | NA | TRBJ1-4
TGCGCCAGCAGCGCCTCACGTACACGGGGGGACGGCTATGGCTACACCTTC | CASSASRTRGDGYGYTF | NA | TRBV10-2 | NA | TRBJ1-2
TGTGCCAGCAGCCAAGGGACAGGGGCCTCCTACGAGCAGTACTTC | CASSQGTGASYEQYF | TRBD1 | TRBV6-5 | once | TRBJ2-7
TGTGCCAGCAGCTTAACGGGGACTAGCGGGAGCGCTTTGTTCTTC | CASSLTGTSGSALFF | TRBD2 | TRBV7-2 | NA | TRBJ2-1
TGTGCCAGCAGCCCAGCCGACAGGGACGACACTGAAGCTTTCTTT | CASSPADRDDTEAFF | TRBD1 | TRBV6-5 | NA | TRBJ1-1
TGTGCCAGCAGTCCTACGACAGATACGCAGTATTTT | CASSPTTDTQYF | NA | TRBV11-2 | few | TRBJ2-3